The subject of this entry is one T cell receptor (beta chain). Its specificity is unknown. This record belongs to a study of T cell responses to AZD1222 COVID-19 vaccine. Study-wide results and limits: Nearly half of spike-specific TCRs reportedly target variant regions that are unmutated in the B.1.351 and B.1.1.7 variants. Only a handful of AZD1222 recipients tested seropositive at baseline.

The repertoire was sequenced with immunoSEQ multiplex PCR; TCRdb's copy has only in-frame clones and lacks some. Of approximately 140,000 clones listed, more than 85% are singletons. CDR1 is MNHEY, CDR2 SMNVEV, per germline (reference sequence). After removal of 2 bases from V and 0 bases from J, the junction contained 9 bases not matched to a gene. The CDR3 spans 18 residues. Sequencing was performed on peripheral blood, taken 28 days after the second AZD1222 dose. This TCR was sampled from an adult who received the AZD1222 COVID-19 vaccine. The gene calls are TRBV27 and TRBJ1-2; 10 nucleotides agree with TRBD1. This CDR3 is CASSLGLGQGRPNYGYTF. CDR3 DNA: TGTGCCAGCAGTTTAGGGTTGGGACAGGGGCGTCCTAACTATGGCTACACCTTC.